Listed here are 20 T cell receptor beta chains from one sample, sequenced in a study of cytomegalovirus exposure and HLA in healthy donors (dated by TCRdb to 2017 to 2019). Libraries were prepared through the immunoSEQ multiplex PCR assay. The multiplex PCR relied on a mix of 60 forward primers for TCR Vbeta segments and 13 reverse primers for TCR Jbeta segments. TCRdb re-hosts the immuneACCESS table, in-frame sequences only. Its copies lack some clones; in the studies checked, an unresolved V gene accounts for under half of them, and the cause for the rest is not known. The sample includes under 200,000 clones, with 77% observed a single time. About 2.6% of the sample goes to the ten largest clones. The source material was PBMCs. These receptors were obtained from a woman in her forties in good health and CMV-seropositive.

This clone was observed a handful of times. The rearrangement uses TRBV9 and TRBJ1-3; D gene unclear. Germline-derived CDR1 and CDR2 are SGDLS and YYNGEE. This CDR3 spans 14 amino acids. Trimming removed 0 bases from V and 1 base from J, with 5 bases in between. The CDR3 sequence: CASSVGQSGNTIYF. CDR3 coding DNA: TGTGCCAGCAGCGTAGGGCAATCTGGAAACACCATATATTTT.

This chain links TRBV7-2 with TRBJ2-1; 8 bases map to TRBD1. The V segment lost 2 bases and the J segment 2 bases; nucleotides outside the gene matches: 5. The CDR3 covers 16 residues. In germline, CDR1 is SGHTA, CDR2 FQGNSA. CDR3 bases: TGTGCCAGCAGCTTAACAGGGGGTTATCCCTACAATGAGCAGTTCTTC. Amino acids: CASSLTGGYPYNEQFF.

In this sample, this clone turned up once. A read error may produce the germline difference seen at one junction end. The V and J genes are TRBV6-1 and TRBJ1-4, with D possibly matching TRBD1 (6 bases). The CDR3 has 16 amino acids. Germline CDR1 and CDR2: MNHNS and SASEGT. The CDR3 loop reads CASREETGKGNEKLFF. The CDR3 DNA sequence: TGTGCCAGCAGGGAAGAGACAGGTAAGGGGAATGAAAAACTGTTTTTT.

V is TRBV6-1 and J is TRBJ2-7, with 11 bases that match TRBD1. Germline V gene data show CDR1 as MNHNS and CDR2 as SASEGT. This CDR3 has 16 amino acids. V was pared by 3 bases and J by 2 bases, with 6 bases of the junction left unmatched. This CDR3 reads CASSDRTGGETYEQYF. The DNA for the CDR3 is TGTGCCAGCAGTGATCGGACAGGGGGCGAAACCTACGAGCAGTACTTC.

The V and J genes are TRBV6-6 and TRBJ1-2; D call uncertain. V was clipped by 2 bases and J by 3 bases, with 10 bases between them. The germline CDR1 and CDR2 sequences are MNHNY and SVGAGI (reference sequence). This CDR3 comprises 14 residues. The CDR3 DNA is TGTGCCAGCAGTTACAGCGGGGAGGACTATGGCTACACCTTC. Translation gives CASSYSGEDYGYTF.

This clone was seen once. The chain employs TRBV9 and TRBJ2-1; TRBD2 aligns across 7 bases. The V and J ends lost 2 bases and 4 bases, in that order; junction bases with no gene match: 6. Germline lookup yields CDR1 SGDLS and CDR2 YYNGEE. CDR3 size: 15 residues. CDR3 in DNA: TGTGCCAGCAGCGTCGGACTAGTGACATACAATGAGCAGTTCTTC. Protein product: CASSVGLVTYNEQFF.

The V and J genes are TRBV6-1 and TRBJ2-2; 7 bases map to TRBD1. From germline, CDR1 is MNHNS and CDR2 SASEGT. The CDR3 is made up of 14 amino acids. V was pared by 7 bases and J by 8 bases, with 10 bases of the junction left unmatched. This CDR3 is CASNLQQGLGELFF. CDR3 nucleotides: TGTGCCAGCAATCTCCAACAGGGGCTGGGGGAGCTGTTTTTT.

This chain uses TRBV6-6 with TRBJ2-2; D gene uncertain. CDR1 and CDR2 from the germline V gene are MNHNY and SVGAGI (reference sequence). This CDR3 has 14 residues. Trimming pared 3 bases from V and 2 bases from J, leaving 7 bases between. The DNA of the CDR3 is TGTGCCAGCAGTTATTACTCCAACACCGGGGAGCTGTTTTTT. Encoded protein: CASSYYSNTGELFF.

This clone came up a few times. The chain joins TRBV4-1 to TRBJ1-2; the D is unclear. The CDR3 is 14 amino acids. The V gene's germline CDR1 is MGHRA and CDR2 YSYEKL. With 6 bases removed from V and 1 base from J, the gap between germline ends came to 12 bases. DNA for the CDR3: TGCGCCAGCAGACAACCTACTAATAACTATGGCTACACCTTC. Translation: CASRQPTNNYGYTF.

The chain couples TRBV20-1 to TRBJ2-7; D gene uncertain. This CDR3 has 11 amino acids. V was clipped by 6 bases and J by 2 bases, with 8 bases between them. Germline CDR1 and CDR2: DFQATT and SNEGSKA (reference sequence). The CDR3 DNA reads as TGCAGTGCAAAACAGACCTACGAGCAGTACTTC. Translating it yields CSAKQTYEQYF.

The chain combines TRBV5-1 with TRBJ1-2; 7 bases fit TRBD1. Germline CDR1 SGHRS, CDR2 YFSETQ. After removal of 0 bases from V and 5 bases from J, the junction contained 13 bases not matched to a gene. This CDR3 comprises 17 residues. The CDR3 DNA reads as TGCGCCAGCAGCTTGGCCTACGACAGGGCCTATGTTTATGGCTACACCTTC. Translation: CASSLAYDRAYVYGYTF.

This chain links TRBV10-3 with TRBJ2-5, with 9 nucleotides matching TRBD1. Germline V gene lookup returns CDR1 ENHRY and CDR2 SYGVKD. After removal of 8 bases from V and 5 bases from J, the junction contained 0 bases not matched to a gene. The CDR3 totals 11 residues. The CDR3 coding sequence is TGTGCCATCGGACAGGGGGAGACCCAGTACTTC. Encoded protein: CAIGQGETQYF.

In its sample, this clone was seen once. V and J are TRBV29-1 and TRBJ2-5, with 8 bases that match TRBD1. Losses at the gene ends were 8 bases for V and 2 bases for J; bases not matched to a gene: 10. Germline V gene data show CDR1 as SQVTM and CDR2 as ANQGSEA. The CDR3 has 14 amino acids. The CDR3 loop is CSFPAGGYQETQYF. The CDR3 coding sequence is TGCAGCTTCCCCGCAGGGGGCTATCAAGAGACCCAGTACTTC.

The gene calls are TRBV6-5 and TRBJ2-5, with 9 bases matching TRBD1. In germline, CDR1 is MNHEY, CDR2 SVGAGI. J was trimmed by 4 bases and V by 7 bases; bases with no gene match: 4. This CDR3 region has 13 residues. DNA of the CDR3: TGTGCCAGCACCAAACAGGGGGCAGAGACCCAGTACTTC. This sequence encodes CASTKQGAETQYF.

The J gene is TRBJ2-3, the V gene TRBV2, with 12 nucleotides matching TRBD1. CDR1 and CDR2 (germline): SNHLY, FYNNEI. The CDR3 runs 16 residues. With V trimmed by 6 bases and J by 5 bases, 9 bases remained unmatched. CDR3 sequence reads: CASRKPGQGAVDTQYF. The CDR3 nucleotides read TGTGCCAGCAGGAAACCGGGACAGGGGGCGGTAGATACGCAGTATTTT.

The V gene is TRBV11-2, the J gene TRBJ2-7, with D tentatively TRBD2 (5 bases). The CDR3 consists of 15 residues. CDR1 SGHAT and CDR2 FQNNGV come from the germline V gene. With 4 bases removed from V and 5 bases from J, the gap between germline ends came to 18 bases. The CDR3 nucleotides read TGTGCCAGCAGCTCCGGACGGCACCCCGGGGACGAGCAGTACTTC. The encoded protein is CASSSGRHPGDEQYF. Complete variable domain (other parts from reference TRBV11-2 and TRBJ2-7): EAGVAQSPRYKIIEKRQSVAFWCNPISGHATLYWYQQILGQGPKLLIQFQNNGVVDDSQLPKDRFSAERLKGVDSTLKIQPAKLEDSAVYLCASSSGRHPGDEQYFGPGTRLTVT.

The chain combines TRBV2 with TRBJ1-2, with D possibly matching TRBD1 (5 bases). The CDR3 contains 14 residues. V shed 4 bases and J shed 8 bases, with 17 bases lying between them. The germline CDR1 and CDR2 sequences are SNHLY and FYNNEI. The CDR3 coding sequence is TGTGCCAGCAGTGGTAACAGGCAGCAAGGCGGCTACACCTTC. Its protein product is CASSGNRQQGGYTF.

V usage is TRBV9 and J usage is TRBJ1-6; TRBD1 is a possible D gene (6 bases). CDR1 is SGDLS, CDR2 YYNGEE, per germline. V was pared by 4 bases and J by 11 bases, with 16 bases between. This CDR3 spans 14 amino acids. The CDR3 bases are TGTGCCAGCAGCCCCGGGACAATGTTTCCACCCCTCCACTTT. This sequence encodes CASSPGTMFPPLHF.

The genes are TRBV10-2 and TRBJ1-1, with a weak D call TRBD1 (5 bases). Between the trimmed V and J ends, which lost 2 bases and 1 base, there was a span of 14 bases. Germline V gene sequence: CDR1 WSHSY, CDR2 SAAADI. This CDR3 is 16 amino acids long. The CDR3 loop reads CASSERGAWQNTEAFF. CDR3 coding DNA: TGCGCCAGCAGTGAGAGGGGTGCGTGGCAGAACACTGAAGCTTTCTTT.

The chain carries TRBV19 and TRBJ2-7, with TRBD1 identical over 11 bases. The CDR3 has 15 residues. With 5 bases clipped from V and 3 bases from J, the junction kept 6 bases outside the gene matches. Germline CDR1 and CDR2: LNHDA and SQIVND (reference sequence). The CDR3 DNA reads as TGTGCCAGTAGTGCCACCGGGACAGGGGGCTACGAGCAGTACTTC. This translates into CASSATGTGGYEQYF. The full variable domain, in which reference TRBV19 and TRBJ2-7 provide the parts outside the CDR3, is DGGITQSPKYLFRKEGQNVTLSCEQNLNHDAMYWYRQDPGQGLRLIYYSQIVNDFQKGDIAEGYSVSREKKESFPLTVTSAQKNPTAFYLCASSATGTGGYEQYFGPGTRLTVT.